What follows are 20 T cell receptor beta chains derived from one specimen sequenced in a study of human T cells and chemical hapten exposure. This sample's time point: patch test 1, 2 weeks after DPC sensitization. Indicated treatment: therapeutic diphenylcyclopropenone sensitization with weekly scalp DPC. Each CDR3 protein is one row after TCRdb ran MiXCR on the RACE reads. The sample shows some 380,000 distinct CDR3 sequences, roughly 5% of them seen only once. The material sequenced was whole blood, taken in connection with sensitization to the hapten diphenylcyclopropenone (DPC). These receptors came from a woman aged 50 to 65 with alopecia areata. Some clones in this sample may be carry-over from other donors' samples.

The chain links TRBV11-3 to TRBJ2-1; 10 nucleotides align to TRBD1. V lost 0 bases to trimming and J lost 5 bases; unmatched junction nucleotides: 13. In germline, CDR1 is SGHNT, CDR2 YENEEA. The CDR3 has 19 amino acids. The CDR3 coding sequence is TGTGCCAGCAGCTTAGATCCCGCGTGGGGACAGGGGAGCAACAATGAGCAGTTCTTC. This codes for CASSLDPAWGQGSNNEQFF.

This chain joins TRBV28 and TRBJ1-2; a possible D gene is TRBD1 (5 bases). CDR3 size: 16 residues. Per the germline V gene, CDR1 is MDHEN and CDR2 is SYDVKM. Trimming removed 8 bases from V and 5 bases from J, with 24 bases in between. CDR3 protein: CASLKLTVGFSYGYTF. The CDR3, as DNA: TGTGCCAGCTTAAAGTTGACAGTCGGTTTTAGTTATGGCTACACCTTC.

This clonotype has at least ten counts. The gene calls are TRBV25-1 and TRBJ2-3; 7 bases line up with TRBD2. J was trimmed by 4 bases and V by 3 bases; bases with no gene match: 1. Germline CDR1 reads MGHDK; CDR2 reads SYGVNS. The CDR3 length is 13 residues. The CDR3 sequence is CASSDGGADTQYF. In DNA, the CDR3 is TGTGCCAGCAGTGATGGGGGGGCAGATACGCAGTATTTT.

This clonotype was seen ten or more times. The rearrangement joins TRBV12-3 or TRBV12-4 to TRBJ2-1; 8 bases match TRBD2. CDR3 length: 13 residues. Germline trimming cut 6 bases from V and 9 bases from J; bases unmatched to any gene: 7. The chain's CDR3 is CASSVGLGVEQFF. Here the CDR3 DNA reads TGTGCCAGCAGCGTGGGACTAGGGGTTGAGCAGTTCTTC.

This clonotype was counted at least ten times. CDR3 in DNA: TGTGCCAGCAGACCACCCCCCAGGACAGGGGGAGGTTATAATTCACCCCTCCACTTT. It encodes CASRPPPRTGGGYNSPLHF. The chain joins TRBV28 to TRBJ1-6; 10 nucleotides align to TRBD1. Trimming at V came to 6 bases and at J to 4 bases, leaving 15 bases not matched to a gene. CDR1 is MDHEN, CDR2 SYDVKM, per germline. This CDR3 spans 19 amino acids.

This clonotype was observed many times. The chain uses TRBV28 and TRBJ2-7, with D possibly TRBD1 on 6 matching bases. V was shortened by 6 bases and J by 4 bases, with 19 bases between the two germline ends. Germline values: CDR1 MDHEN, CDR2 SYDVKM. The CDR3 loop spans 15 amino acids. The CDR3 here is CASSFRDTQTYEQYF. The CDR3 DNA is TGTGCCAGCAGCTTTCGGGACACTCAAACTTACGAGCAGTACTTC.

This clonotype was detected only a few times. The rearrangement joins TRBV6-2 or TRBV6-3 to TRBJ2-7; TRBD2 agrees at 10 bases. The CDR3 has 15 residues. Germline V gene lookup returns CDR1 MNHEY and CDR2 SVGEGT. With V trimmed by 5 bases and J by 5 bases, 9 bases remained unmatched. DNA for the CDR3: TGTGCCAGCAGTGAGCCGGGACTAGCGAACCACGAGCAGTACTTC. Translation gives CASSEPGLANHEQYF.

This clonotype occurred many times. This chain connects TRBV7-9 to TRBJ1-6; 9 bases align to TRBD1. This CDR3 has 14 amino acids. With 6 bases clipped from V and 9 bases from J, the junction kept 6 bases outside the gene matches. In germline, CDR1 is SEHNR, CDR2 FQNEAQ (reference sequence). The CDR3 DNA reads TGTGCCAGCAGTTTCCGGGACAGGGCTTCACCCCTCCACTTT. This translates into CASSFRDRASPLHF.

This clonotype was picked up many times. The J gene is TRBJ1-1, the V gene TRBV20-1; maybe TRBD1 (5 bases). Trimming left V 2 bases short and J 0 bases short, with 10 bases between. The germline V gene encodes CDR1 DFQATT and CDR2 SNEGSKA (reference sequence). The CDR3 has 14 amino acids. CDR3 residues: CSARRGTLNTEAFF. For the CDR3, the DNA is TGCAGTGCTAGAAGGGGAACCCTGAACACTGAAGCTTTCTTT.

This clonotype occurred a few times. V is TRBV7-2 and J is TRBJ1-1, with TRBD1 as a possible D gene (6 bases). The V and J ends lost 5 bases and 5 bases respectively, with 15 bases between them. Germline CDR1 and CDR2: SGHTA and FQGNSA. This CDR3 has 14 residues. The CDR3 sequence is CASSREQGGTEAFF. The DNA for the CDR3 is TGTGCCAGCAGCCGAGAACAGGGCGGGACTGAAGCTTTCTTT.

This clonotype was picked up many times. The chain employs TRBV28 and TRBJ2-7; D unresolved. Germline CDR1 reads MDHEN; CDR2 reads SYDVKM. There are 11 residues in the CDR3. Trimming removed 3 bases from V and 5 bases from J, with 5 bases in between. CDR3 region: CASSFNNEQYF. The DNA for the CDR3 is TGTGCCAGCAGTTTTAACAACGAGCAGTACTTC.

V is TRBV29-1 and J is TRBJ1-3; D is ambiguous. V was trimmed by 4 bases and J by 0 bases, leaving 4 bases between them. The CDR3 extends over 12 amino acids. CDR1 SQVTM and CDR2 ANQGSEA come from the germline V gene. In nucleotides, the CDR3 is TGCAGCGTTGTGTCCTCTGGAAACACCATATATTTT. Translating it yields CSVVSSGNTIYF.

This clonotype came up many times. The chain combines TRBV20-1 with TRBJ2-3; D gene ambiguous. From germline, CDR1 is DFQATT and CDR2 SNEGSKA (reference sequence). Trimming took off 3 bases at V and 4 bases at J, with 8 bases between the two ends. CDR3 size: 12 residues. The chain's CDR3 is CSASDLADTQYF. The CDR3 coding sequence is TGCAGTGCTAGCGACCTCGCAGATACGCAGTATTTT.

There are a few counts of this clonotype. V usage is TRBV27 and J usage is TRBJ2-2; 8 bases map to TRBD1. With V trimmed by 5 bases and J by 11 bases, 7 bases remained unmatched. Germline CDR1 MNHEY, CDR2 SMNVEV (reference sequence). The CDR3 contains 13 residues. In DNA form, the CDR3 reads TGTGCCAGCAGTAACGACAGGGGCCCTGAGCTGTTTTTT. Protein sequence: CASSNDRGPELFF.

This chain links TRBV29-1 with TRBJ1-1; 7 bases align to TRBD1. The CDR3 spans 13 residues. With 6 bases clipped from V and 1 base from J, the junction kept 5 bases outside the gene matches. Germline CDR1 and CDR2: SQVTM and ANQGSEA. DNA of the CDR3: TGCAGCGTCACGGGACAGACGAACACTGAAGCTTTCTTT. It encodes CSVTGQTNTEAFF.

This clonotype was detected ten times or more. The chain combines TRBV14 with TRBJ2-7; D remains unclear. Germline V lookup: CDR1 SGHDN, CDR2 FVKESK. CDR3 size: 18 residues. Trimming cost V 3 bases and J 2 bases, with 23 bases left between them. Here the CDR3 reads CASSHRPRQVIGPYEQYF. The CDR3 DNA is TGTGCCAGCAGCCACCGCCCCCGTCAGGTTATCGGGCCCTACGAGCAGTACTTC.

The chain employs TRBV6-2 or TRBV6-3 and TRBJ1-1; 9 bases align to TRBD1. The CDR3 runs to 12 residues. V was clipped by 11 bases and J by 8 bases; unmatched bases: 9. CDR1 MNHEY and CDR2 SVGEGT come from the germline V gene. In nucleotides, the CDR3 is TGTGCCGTAAGACAGGGGGGGGCCGAAGCTTTCTTT. Its protein product is CAVRQGGAEAFF.

This clonotype has ten or more counts. V is TRBV9 and J is TRBJ1-5; weak D call: TRBD1 (5 bases). Germline lookup yields CDR1 SGDLS and CDR2 YYNGEE. The CDR3 loop spans 14 amino acids. V was trimmed by 2 bases and J by 6 bases, leaving 12 bases between them. CDR3 sequence reads: CASSVDGAGQPQHF. The CDR3 DNA follows: TGTGCCAGCAGCGTGGATGGGGCCGGTCAGCCCCAGCATTTT.

This clonotype was seen repeatedly, ten times or more. The genes are TRBV6-2 or TRBV6-3 and TRBJ2-7; 11 nucleotides agree with TRBD2. V was pared by 6 bases and J by 2 bases, with 6 bases of the junction left unmatched. Germline CDR1 is MNHEY and CDR2 is SVGEGT. The CDR3 has 15 amino acids. CDR3 residues: CASSSGTSGTYEQYF. The CDR3, as DNA: TGTGCCAGCAGCTCCGGGACTAGCGGTACCTACGAGCAGTACTTC.

The rearrangement joins TRBV30 to TRBJ1-5; D gene uncertain. Looked up from germline, CDR1 is GTSNPN and CDR2 is SVGIG (reference sequence). CDR3 size: 13 residues. The ends were cut back, 3 bases at V and 4 bases at J, with 10 bases in the middle. Written as DNA, the CDR3 is TGTGCCTGGAGCCTCCAGCGTAATCAGCCCCAGCATTTT. Its translation is CAWSLQRNQPQHF.